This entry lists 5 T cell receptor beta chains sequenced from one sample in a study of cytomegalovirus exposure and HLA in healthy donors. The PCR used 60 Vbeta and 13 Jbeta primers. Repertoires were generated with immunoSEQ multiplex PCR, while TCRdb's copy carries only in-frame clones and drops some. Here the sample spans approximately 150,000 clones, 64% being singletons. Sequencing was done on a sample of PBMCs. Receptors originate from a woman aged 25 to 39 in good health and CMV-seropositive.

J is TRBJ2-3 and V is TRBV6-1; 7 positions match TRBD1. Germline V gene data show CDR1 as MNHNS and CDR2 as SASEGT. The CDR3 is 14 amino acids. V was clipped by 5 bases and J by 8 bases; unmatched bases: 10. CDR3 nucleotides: TGTGCCAGCAGTCCCGACAGGGCTGTTGGTACGCAGTATTTT. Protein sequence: CASSPDRAVGTQYF.

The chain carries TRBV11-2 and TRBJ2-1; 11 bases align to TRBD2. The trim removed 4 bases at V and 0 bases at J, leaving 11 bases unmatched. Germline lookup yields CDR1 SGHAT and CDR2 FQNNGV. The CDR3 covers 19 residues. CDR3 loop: CASSSRGLAARSSYNEQFF. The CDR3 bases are TGTGCCAGCAGCTCCCGGGGACTAGCGGCGAGGAGCTCCTACAATGAGCAGTTCTTC.

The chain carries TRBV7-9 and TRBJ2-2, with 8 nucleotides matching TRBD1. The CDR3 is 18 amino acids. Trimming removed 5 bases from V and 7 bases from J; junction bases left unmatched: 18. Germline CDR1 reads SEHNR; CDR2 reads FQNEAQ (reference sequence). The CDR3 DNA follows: TGTGCCAGCAGCGCACCGACAGGGGTTGGCTATAACGGCGGGGAGCTGTTTTTT. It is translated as CASSAPTGVGYNGGELFF.

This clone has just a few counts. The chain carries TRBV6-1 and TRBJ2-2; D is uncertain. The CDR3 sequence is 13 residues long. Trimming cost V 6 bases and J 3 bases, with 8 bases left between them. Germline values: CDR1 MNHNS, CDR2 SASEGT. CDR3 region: CASSRRDTGELFF. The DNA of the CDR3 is TGTGCCAGCAGCCGACGGGACACCGGGGAGCTGTTTTTT.

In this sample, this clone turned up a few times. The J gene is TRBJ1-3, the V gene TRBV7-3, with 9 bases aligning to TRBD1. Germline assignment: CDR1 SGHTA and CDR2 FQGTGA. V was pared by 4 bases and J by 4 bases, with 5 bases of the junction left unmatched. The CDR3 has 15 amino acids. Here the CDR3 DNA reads TGTGCCAGCAGCTCCCCGGGACAGGGAGGAAACACCATATATTTT. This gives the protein CASSSPGQGGNTIYF.